Listed below are T cell receptor beta chains from one sample, sequenced in a study of cytomegalovirus exposure and HLA in healthy donors. The method was immunoSEQ multiplex PCR; TCRdb's version includes in-frame clones alone and lacks a portion of them. The profile shows about 160,000 clones, around 80% of them singletons. The sequenced sample was PBMCs. The receptors derive from a woman aged 40 to 50 in good health and CMV-seropositive. The CDR3 runs from the conserved cysteine through the conserved F or W. A D gene is named only where the DNA matches it firmly. Size is stated for part of the rows, as once, few or many counts, or as a class when the clone is expanded.

v_call: TRBV28
clone_size: -
d_call: TRBD2
j_call: TRBJ2-4
cdr3_nt: TGTGCCAGCAGTTTGGCTAGCGGCTCCAAAAGCATTCAGTACTTC
cdr3_aa: CASSLASGSKSIQYF

v_call: TRBV28
clone_size: -
d_call: TRBD2
j_call: TRBJ2-7
cdr3_nt: TGTGCCAGCAGATCAGCGGGGGTTTCCTACGAGCAGTACTTC
cdr3_aa: CASRSAGVSYEQYF

v_call: TRBV28
clone_size: -
d_call: TRBD1
j_call: TRBJ1-2
cdr3_nt: TGTGCCAGCAGGCCCTCGGGACAGTATCTCTATGGCTACACCTTC
cdr3_aa: CASRPSGQYLYGYTF

v_call: TRBV5-8
clone_size: -
d_call: -
j_call: TRBJ1-5
cdr3_nt: TGTGCCAGCAGCCGAACACCTCAGCCCCAGCATTTT
cdr3_aa: CASSRTPQPQHF

v_call: TRBV10-3
clone_size: -
d_call: -
j_call: TRBJ2-5
cdr3_nt: TGTGCCATCAGTGAGTCGACTCAAGGAGAGACCCAGTACTTC
cdr3_aa: CAISESTQGETQYF

v_call: TRBV6-5
clone_size: -
d_call: TRBD1
j_call: TRBJ2-1
cdr3_nt: TGTGCCAGCAGTCATCAGGGGGCGTACAATGAGCAGTTCTTC
cdr3_aa: CASSHQGAYNEQFF

v_call: TRBV18
clone_size: -
d_call: -
j_call: TRBJ1-5
cdr3_nt: TGTGCCAGCTCACTTGGATTGGCGGGGGATGCTCAGCCCCAGCATTTT
cdr3_aa: CASSLGLAGDAQPQHF

v_call: TRBV4-1
clone_size: -
d_call: TRBD1
j_call: TRBJ2-7
cdr3_nt: TGCGCCAGCAGCTATCGGACAGGGGATTACGAGCGGTACTTC
cdr3_aa: CASSYRTGDYERYF

v_call: TRBV2
clone_size: -
d_call: TRBD2
j_call: TRBJ2-3
cdr3_nt: TGTGCCAGCACTCCGGGACTAGCGGGGGTTAGAGATACGCAGTATTTT
cdr3_aa: CASTPGLAGVRDTQYF

v_call: TRBV5-4
clone_size: -
d_call: -
j_call: TRBJ1-2
cdr3_nt: TGTGCCAGCAGCTTCGACAGGATCCTTGGCTACACCTTC
cdr3_aa: CASSFDRILGYTF

v_call: TRBV5-1
clone_size: -
d_call: TRBD2
j_call: TRBJ2-3
cdr3_nt: TGCGCCAGCACCCGTTTAGCGGGGACCCTTGACACGCAGTATTTT
cdr3_aa: CASTRLAGTLDTQYF

v_call: TRBV11-2
clone_size: -
d_call: TRBD1
j_call: TRBJ1-1
cdr3_nt: TGTGCCAGCAGCTTAGTACCCGGGACAGGGGCCACTGAAGCTTTCTTT
cdr3_aa: CASSLVPGTGATEAFF

v_call: TRBV7-2
clone_size: -
d_call: -
j_call: TRBJ1-5
cdr3_nt: TGTGCCAGCAGCTTAGAGGCGGGGGAGAATCGGCCCCAGCATTTT
cdr3_aa: CASSLEAGENRPQHF

v_call: TRBV5-1
clone_size: -
d_call: -
j_call: TRBJ2-5
cdr3_nt: TGCGCCAGCAGCCATCGGGGCCAAGAGACCCAGTACTTC
cdr3_aa: CASSHRGQETQYF

v_call: TRBV6-5
clone_size: -
d_call: TRBD1
j_call: TRBJ1-2
cdr3_nt: TGTGCCAGCAGGCCTACAGGGGGATATGGCTACACCTTC
cdr3_aa: CASRPTGGYGYTF

v_call: TRBV5-1
clone_size: few
d_call: -
j_call: TRBJ1-5
cdr3_nt: TGCGCCAGCAGCTCCTACAGTGATGGGGCCAATCAGCCCCAGCATTTT
cdr3_aa: CASSSYSDGANQPQHF

v_call: TRBV5-8
clone_size: -
d_call: TRBD1
j_call: TRBJ2-6
cdr3_nt: TGTGCCGGTACTCGGGACAGGGGGTTCTCTGGGGCCAACGTCCTGACTTTC
cdr3_aa: CAGTRDRGFSGANVLTF

v_call: TRBV13
clone_size: -
d_call: TRBD2
j_call: TRBJ2-3
cdr3_nt: TGTGCCAGCAGCTTTCGTTCGAGCGGGGGAACCACAGATACGCAGTATTTT
cdr3_aa: CASSFRSSGGTTDTQYF

v_call: TRBV28
clone_size: -
d_call: TRBD1
j_call: TRBJ1-2
cdr3_nt: TGTGCCAGCAGTCGACAGGGGGCGAGCGGCTACACCTTC
cdr3_aa: CASSRQGASGYTF

v_call: TRBV30
clone_size: -
d_call: TRBD1
j_call: TRBJ2-2
cdr3_nt: TGTGCCTGGAGACGGTCCGGGACAGGGAAAACCGGGGAGCTGTTTTTT
cdr3_aa: CAWRRSGTGKTGELFF

v_call: TRBV19
clone_size: few
d_call: TRBD2
j_call: TRBJ2-7
cdr3_nt: TGTGCCAGTAAAAGGGACGGAGGTCCGGGAGGGTACGAGCAGTACTTC
cdr3_aa: CASKRDGGPGGYEQYF

v_call: TRBV5-5
clone_size: once
d_call: TRBD2
j_call: TRBJ2-7
cdr3_nt: TGTGCCAGCAGCTTTCTAGCGGCCTACTCCTACGAGCAGTACTTC
cdr3_aa: CASSFLAAYSYEQYF

v_call: TRBV6-5
clone_size: -
d_call: TRBD1
j_call: TRBJ1-1
cdr3_nt: TGTGCCAGCAGAGGGACAGGGGAGTGGACTGAAGCTTTCTTT
cdr3_aa: CASRGTGEWTEAFF

v_call: TRBV4-1
clone_size: -
d_call: TRBD1
j_call: TRBJ2-7
cdr3_nt: TGCGCCAGCAGCCAAGCGATGACAGGGATATACGAGCAGTACTTC
cdr3_aa: CASSQAMTGIYEQYF

v_call: TRBV19
clone_size: -
d_call: -
j_call: TRBJ2-5
cdr3_nt: TGTGCCAGTAGTTCTTCAGGGGTAGAGACCCAGTACTTC
cdr3_aa: CASSSSGVETQYF

v_call: TRBV4-3
clone_size: -
d_call: -
j_call: TRBJ1-3
cdr3_nt: TGCGCCAGCAGCCCCGGTAACGGACGGGGATTCTCTGGAAACACCATATATTTT
cdr3_aa: CASSPGNGRGFSGNTIYF

v_call: TRBV6-5
clone_size: -
d_call: -
j_call: TRBJ1-1
cdr3_nt: TGTGCCAGCAGTTACGAGGAGCCCGCGAACACTGAAGCTTTCTTT
cdr3_aa: CASSYEEPANTEAFF

v_call: TRBV2
clone_size: -
d_call: TRBD1
j_call: TRBJ1-1
cdr3_nt: TGTGCCAGCAGTTCAGACAGGGTGGGGAACACTGAAGCTTTCTTT
cdr3_aa: CASSSDRVGNTEAFF

v_call: TRBV19
clone_size: once
d_call: -
j_call: TRBJ1-5
cdr3_nt: TGTGCCAGTAGTATAGAAAGGGGCTTGTGGAATCAGCCCCAGCATTTT
cdr3_aa: CASSIERGLWNQPQHF

v_call: TRBV5-1
clone_size: -
d_call: TRBD1
j_call: TRBJ1-1
cdr3_nt: TGCGCCAGCAGCGTCGGACTACAGGGGGCCCACACTGAAGCTTTCTTT
cdr3_aa: CASSVGLQGAHTEAFF

v_call: TRBV6-6
clone_size: -
d_call: -
j_call: TRBJ2-2
cdr3_nt: TGTGCCAGCAGCTCCGTCACCGGGTTAAACACCGGGGAGCTGTTTTTT
cdr3_aa: CASSSVTGLNTGELFF

v_call: TRBV9
clone_size: -
d_call: -
j_call: TRBJ2-5
cdr3_nt: TGTGCCAGCAGCGTAGACCACGGAGGTCTGGGAGAGACCCAGTACTTC
cdr3_aa: CASSVDHGGLGETQYF

v_call: TRBV11-3
clone_size: once
d_call: TRBD2
j_call: TRBJ2-3
cdr3_nt: TGTGCCAGCAGCTTGGCCGGGACTAGCGGGGGCGATACGCAGTATTTT
cdr3_aa: CASSLAGTSGGDTQYF

v_call: TRBV19
clone_size: -
d_call: -
j_call: TRBJ1-5
cdr3_nt: TGTGCCAGTAGTTTTATCGGGGATAATCAGCCCCAGCATTTT
cdr3_aa: CASSFIGDNQPQHF

v_call: TRBV19
clone_size: -
d_call: TRBD1
j_call: TRBJ2-1
cdr3_nt: TGTGCCAGCCGGACAGGCTTTAACGAGCAGTTCTTC
cdr3_aa: CASRTGFNEQFF